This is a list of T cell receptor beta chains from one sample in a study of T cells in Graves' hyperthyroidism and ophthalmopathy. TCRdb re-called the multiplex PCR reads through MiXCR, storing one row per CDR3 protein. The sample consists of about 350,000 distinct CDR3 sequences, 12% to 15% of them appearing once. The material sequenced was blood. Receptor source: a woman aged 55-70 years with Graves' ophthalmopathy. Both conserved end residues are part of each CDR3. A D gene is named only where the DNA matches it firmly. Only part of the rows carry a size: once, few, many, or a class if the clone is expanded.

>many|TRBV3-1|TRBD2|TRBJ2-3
TGTGCCAGCAGCCAAGGGCTAGCGGGACGCACAGATACGCAGTATTTT
CASSQGLAGRTDTQYF
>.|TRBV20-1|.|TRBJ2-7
TGCAGTGCTCTACAACGTGCCCGAGGCCTTTCCTACGAGCAGTACTTC
CSALQRARGLSYEQYF
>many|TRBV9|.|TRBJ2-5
TGTGCCAGCAGCCTCCTTGTGGGTATGCAAGAGACCCAGTACTTC
CASSLLVGMQETQYF
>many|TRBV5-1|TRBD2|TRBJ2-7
TGCGCCAGCAGCCCCGTCGGTAGCGGGAACTACGAGCAGTACTTC
CASSPVGSGNYEQYF
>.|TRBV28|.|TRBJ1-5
TGTGCCAGCAGCAGGTCGGGGGGGGGACAATCAGCCCCAGCATTT
CASSRSGGGQSAPAF
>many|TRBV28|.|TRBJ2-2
TGTGCCAGCAGTTTATCACCCCTGGGCAGCCCAAGGGGGGAGCTGTTTTTT
CASSLSPLGSPRGELFF
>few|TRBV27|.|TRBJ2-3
TGTGCCAGCAGTGTACCACCTCCCACAGATACGCAGTATTTT
CASSVPPPTDTQYF
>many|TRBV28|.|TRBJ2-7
TGTGCCAGCAATCTCGGGGGACAGATATTTTACGAGCAGTACTTC
CASNLGGQIFYEQYF
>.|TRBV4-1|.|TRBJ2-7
TGCGCCAGCAGGAGAGACACGGGAATCTACGAGCAGTACTTC
CASRRDTGIYEQYF
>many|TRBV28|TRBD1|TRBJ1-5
TGTGCCAGCACAGGGGGGAATCAGCCCCAGCATTTT
CASTGGNQPQHF
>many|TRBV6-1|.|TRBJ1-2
TGTGCCAGCTGCGAGGGTGGCACAATCTATGGCTACACCTTC
CASCEGGTIYGYTF
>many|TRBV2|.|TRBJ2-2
TGTGCCAGCACCCCCAACAGTTTCGGGGAGCTGTTTTTT
CASTPNSFGELFF
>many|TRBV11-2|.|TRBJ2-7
TGTGCCAGCAGCTTAGACTTGGGACTTCCCTCCTCCTACGAGCAGTACTTC
CASSLDLGLPSSYEQYF
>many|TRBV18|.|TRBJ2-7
TGTGCCAGCTCACCCATTCAGGGTGACGAGCAGTACTTC
CASSPIQGDEQYF
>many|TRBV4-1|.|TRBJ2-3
TGCGCCAGCAGCCAAGGGGACTTGCCCACAGATACGCAGTATTTT
CASSQGDLPTDTQYF
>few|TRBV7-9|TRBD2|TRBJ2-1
TGTGCCAGCAGCTTAGGTATAGCGGGAGCCAATGAGCAGTTCTTC
CASSLGIAGANEQFF
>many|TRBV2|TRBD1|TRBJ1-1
TGTGCCAGCAGAAAAGACAGGGGCGGTAACACTGAAGCTTTCTTT
CASRKDRGGNTEAFF
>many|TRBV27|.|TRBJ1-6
TGTGCCAGCAGTTTACGGGAGGGAGACTCACCCCTCCACTTT
CASSLREGDSPLHF
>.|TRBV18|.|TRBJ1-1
TGTGCCAGCTCACCATTAGGGGCTCGGGCTGAAGCTTTCTTT
CASSPLGARAEAFF
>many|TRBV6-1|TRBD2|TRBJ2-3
TGTGCCAGCAGGGCATCTAGCGGGAGAGGCACAGATACGCAGTATTTT
CASRASSGRGTDTQYF
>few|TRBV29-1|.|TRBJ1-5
TGCAGCGTTGAGGCTGGAATCAATCAGCCCCAGCATTTT
CSVEAGINQPQHF
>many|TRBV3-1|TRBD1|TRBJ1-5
TGTGCCAGCAGCCAGACAGGGGTGGATCAGCCCCAGCATTTT
CASSQTGVDQPQHF
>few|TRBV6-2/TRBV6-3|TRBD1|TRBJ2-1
TGTGCCAGCAGGTGGGACAGCTACAATGAGCAGTTCTTC
CASRWDSYNEQFF
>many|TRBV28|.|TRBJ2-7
TGTGCCAGCATCCCTGAGAGAGGGGCCCAGAGACCCGAGCAGTACTTC
CASIPERGAQRPEQYF
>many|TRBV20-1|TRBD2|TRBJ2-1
TGCAGTGCCAACGCCGTAGCGGGGTACAATGAGCAGTTCTTC
CSANAVAGYNEQFF
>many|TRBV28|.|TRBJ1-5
TGTGCCAGCAGCTTGCTGGGGTATAGCAATCAGCCCCAGCATTTT
CASSLLGYSNQPQHF
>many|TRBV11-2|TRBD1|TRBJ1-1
TGTGCCAGCAGAACCGGGACAGACCTCTTGGGCACTGAAGCTTTCTTT
CASRTGTDLLGTEAFF
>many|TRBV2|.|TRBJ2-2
TGTGCCAGCAGACACGCTACCGGGGAGCTGTTTTTT
CASRHATGELFF
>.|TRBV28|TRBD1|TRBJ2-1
TGTGCCAGCAGTTCGCCAGGGGGCGCGGTGAATGAGCAGTTCTTC
CASSSPGGAVNEQFF
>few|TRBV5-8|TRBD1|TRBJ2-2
TGTGCCAGCAGCTTTGTGACAGGGGCCGGGGAGCTGTTTTTT
CASSFVTGAGELFF
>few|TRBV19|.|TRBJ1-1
TGTGCCAGTACTGGACAGCGAAACACTGAAGCTTTCTTT
CASTGQRNTEAFF
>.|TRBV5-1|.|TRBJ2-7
TGCGCCAGCAGCTATGAGGGAGACGAGCAGTACTTC
CASSYEGDEQYF
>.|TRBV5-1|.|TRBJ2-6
TGCGCCAGCAGCTTGAGCCTCTCTGGGGCCAACGTCCTGACTTTC
CASSLSLSGANVLTF
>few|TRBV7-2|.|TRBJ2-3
TGTGCCAGCAGGGACTTCCAAACAGATACGCAGTATTTT
CASRDFQTDTQYF
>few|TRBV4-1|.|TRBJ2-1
TGCGCCAGCAGCTGGGTAGAGGATGAGCAGTTCTTC
CASSWVEDEQFF
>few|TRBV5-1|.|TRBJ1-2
TGCGCCAGCAGCCCGGCGGCAAACTATGGCTACACCTTC
CASSPAANYGYTF
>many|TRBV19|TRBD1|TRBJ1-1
TGTGCCAGTAGTATACCCGTGAAGGGGGCAGGGGCTGAAGCTTTCTTT
CASSIPVKGAGAEAFF
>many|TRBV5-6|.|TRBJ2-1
TGTGCCAGCAGCGCCAGGGGGGGAGCGGGACCCCAAGGGCAGTTCTTC
CASSARGGAGPQGQFF
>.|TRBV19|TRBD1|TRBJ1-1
TGTGCCAGTAGACCCAGCACAGGGGGCTTATTGAACACTGAAGCTTTCTTT
CASRPSTGGLLNTEAFF
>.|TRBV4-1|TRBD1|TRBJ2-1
TGCGCCAGCACCTCCGGGACAGGACTTTACAATGAGCAGTTCTTC
CASTSGTGLYNEQFF
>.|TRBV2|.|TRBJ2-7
TGTGCCAGCAGTGGTAGCTACGAGCGGTACTTC
CASSGSYERYF
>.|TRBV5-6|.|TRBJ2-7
TGTGCCAGCAGCGCCGATGCGGGGACACACTCCTACGAGCAGTACTTC
CASSADAGTHSYEQYF
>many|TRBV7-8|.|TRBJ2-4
TGTGCCAGCAGCATGAGGCCCCTGGAGGGCATTCAGTACTTC
CASSMRPLEGIQYF
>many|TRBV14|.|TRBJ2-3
TGTGCCAGCAGCCAAGTAGAGGGTACGCAGTATTTT
CASSQVEGTQYF
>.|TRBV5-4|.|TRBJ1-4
TGTGCCAGCAGCCAGGGGAGTGGTAATGAAAAACTGTTTTTT
CASSQGSGNEKLFF
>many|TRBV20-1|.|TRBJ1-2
TGCAGTGCTAGGGGTGAACGACGGAACTATGGCTACACCTTC
CSARGERRNYGYTF
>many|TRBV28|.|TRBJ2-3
TGTGCCAGCGGTTCCAGCACAGATACGCAGTATTTT
CASGSSTDTQYF
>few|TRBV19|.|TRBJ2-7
TGTGCCAGTAGTTCTTACGGGACTCCCAAGGCCTACGAGCAGTACTTC
CASSSYGTPKAYEQYF
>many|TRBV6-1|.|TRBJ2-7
TGTGCCAGCAGTTCCGGGAGTCCGTACGAGCAGTACTTC
CASSSGSPYEQYF
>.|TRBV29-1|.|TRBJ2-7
TGCAGCGTTTCAGGGTTCGGCAGATACGAGCAGTACTTC
CSVSGFGRYEQYF
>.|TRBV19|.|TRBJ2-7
TGTGCCAGTAGTATAGGAGGGCCGTCCTACGAGCAGTACTTC
CASSIGGPSYEQYF